Below, 16 T cell receptor beta chains from the same sample are listed, as sequenced in a study of glioma-infiltrating T cells after dendritic cell vaccination. The method was immunoSEQ multiplex PCR; TCRdb's version includes in-frame clones alone and lacks a portion of them. The top ten clones hold under 8% of a sample with fewer than 85,000 clones, 65% to 90% of them seen once. The sequenced sample was blood, obtained before dendritic cell vaccination. These receptors were obtained from a human donor with glioblastoma.

The chain joins TRBV19 to TRBJ2-5, with a tentative D call TRBD2 (7 bases). The J call may not be correct, given that the DNA end is closer to TRBJ2-7. CDR3 length equals 13 residues. Germline assignment: CDR1 LNHDA and CDR2 SQIVND (reference sequence). CDR3 sequence: CASSGGPGYEQYF. The DNA for the CDR3 is TGTGCCAGTAGCGGGGGGCCGGGGTACGAGCAGTACTTC.

This chain uses TRBV11-2 with TRBJ2-1, with D perhaps TRBD2 (6 bases). The V end was cut by 1 base, the J end by 7 bases, with 8 bases between. The CDR3 length is 13 residues. The germline gives CDR1 SGHAT, CDR2 FQNNGV. The CDR3 reads CASSLVRGNEQFF. The CDR3 nucleotides read TGTGCCAGCAGCTTAGTACGGGGGAATGAGCAGTTCTTC.

The chain recombines TRBV19 with TRBJ1-5; D is ambiguous. CDR3 size: 14 residues. Germline-derived CDR1 and CDR2 are LNHDA and SQIVND (reference sequence). Trimming took 3 bases from V and 11 from J, leaving 17 bases between them. The CDR3 nucleotides read TGTGCCAGTAGTATTCGCGCCCCCTCAAGTGCCCAGCATTTT. Translated: CASSIRAPSSAQHF.

This chain uses TRBV5-1 with TRBJ2-1, with 12 nucleotides matching TRBD1. CDR3 length equals 14 residues. V was pared by 5 bases and J by 5 bases, with 2 bases of the junction left unmatched. Germline lookup yields CDR1 SGHRS and CDR2 YFSETQ. The CDR3 DNA is TGCGCCAGCAGGGGGACAGGGGGCAACAATGAGCAGTTCTTC. This encodes CASRGTGGNNEQFF.

The chain carries TRBV4-1 and TRBJ1-5; D is possibly TRBD1 (6 bases). Germline CDR1 MGHRA, CDR2 YSYEKL. The CDR3 has 13 amino acids. Trimming shortened V by 4 bases and J by 7 bases, and 11 bases separated the two germline ends. The CDR3 bases are TGCGCCAGCAGCCGCGTACAGGGCCAGCCCCAGCATTTT. Amino acid sequence: CASSRVQGQPQHF.

J is TRBJ1-1 and V is TRBV19; D is unclear. V gave up 3 bases and J gave up 1 base, with 12 bases separating them. The CDR3 has 15 residues. Germline loops: CDR1 LNHDA, CDR2 SQIVND (reference sequence). The DNA of the CDR3 is TGTGCCAGTAGTATTTGGGCAGAACCGAACACTGAAGCTTTCTTT. Its protein is CASSIWAEPNTEAFF.

The rearrangement uses TRBV7-3 and TRBJ2-5; D may be TRBD1 (6 bases). CDR1 and CDR2 from the germline V gene are SGHTA and FQGTGA. The CDR3 is 15 amino acids. V lost 2 bases and J 5 bases, leaving 15 bases between the germline ends. The CDR3 sequence: CASSLEGQRRETQYF. CDR3 nucleotides: TGTGCCAGCAGCTTAGAAGGACAGAGGCGGGAGACCCAGTACTTC.

This chain uses TRBV11-3 with TRBJ2-1, with 11 bases that match TRBD1. Germline V gene sequence: CDR1 SGHNT, CDR2 YENEEA. This CDR3 is built from 17 residues. The trim removed 1 base at V and 3 bases at J, leaving 5 bases unmatched. This CDR3 reads CASSLGRDRGDYNEQFF. In DNA form, the CDR3 reads TGTGCCAGCAGCTTAGGCAGGGACAGGGGGGACTACAATGAGCAGTTCTTC.

J is TRBJ1-5 and V is TRBV30, with 11 nucleotides matching TRBD1. Trimming took 2 bases from V and 4 from J; bases not matched to a gene: 1. CDR1 is GTSNPN, CDR2 SVGIG, per germline (reference sequence). There are 14 residues in the CDR3. CDR3: CAWSRDRGNQPQHF. DNA of the CDR3: TGTGCCTGGAGTCGGGACAGGGGGAATCAGCCCCAGCATTTT. The variable domain in full, completed from reference TRBV30 and TRBJ1-5, reads SQTIHQWPATLVQPVGSPLSLECTVEGTSNPNLYWYRQAAGRGLQLLFYSVGIGQISSEVPQNLSASRPQDRQFILSSKKLLLSDSGFYLCAWSRDRGNQPQHFGDGTRLSIL.

CDR3 in amino acids: CASSQSGGTANTGELFF. In DNA form, the CDR3 reads TGCGCCAGCAGCCAGAGCGGGGGGACCGCGAACACCGGGGAGCTGTTTTTT. The rearrangement joins TRBV4-1 to TRBJ2-2, with TRBD2 matching 9 bases. This CDR3 region has 17 residues. Germline V gene lookup returns CDR1 MGHRA and CDR2 YSYEKL. Losses at the gene ends were 3 bases for V and 0 bases for J; bases not matched to a gene: 5.

The chain combines TRBV7-3 with TRBJ1-1; D possibly corresponds to TRBD1 (5 bases). Trimming took off 1 base at V and 5 bases at J, with 8 bases between the two ends. CDR3 length: 13 residues. Germline V CDR1 and CDR2: SGHTA, FQGTGA. The CDR3 DNA is TGTGCCAGCAGCTTAATAGCAGGGACTGAAGCTTTCTTT. Its translation is CASSLIAGTEAFF.

CDR3 DNA: TGCGCCAGCAGCTTGGGACTAGCGGGGGGGCACGAGCAGTACTTC. This sequence encodes CASSLGLAGGHEQYF. V and J are TRBV5-1 and TRBJ2-7; 14 nucleotides line up with TRBD2. This CDR3 contains 15 residues. Germline V CDR1 and CDR2: SGHRS, YFSETQ. V lost 0 bases and J lost 5; bases outside the gene matches: 1.

The chain links TRBV29-1 to TRBJ1-1; D may be TRBD1 (5 bases). This CDR3 spans 13 amino acids. CDR1 and CDR2 (germline): SQVTM, ANQGSEA. V lost 2 bases to trimming and J lost 2 bases, with 9 bases between them. Here the CDR3 DNA reads TGCAGCGTTGAAAAGGGGTTCAACACTGAAGCTTTCTTT. Translation gives CSVEKGFNTEAFF.

The chain couples TRBV28 to TRBJ1-3; D not certain. The V and J ends lost 7 bases and 2 bases respectively, with 18 bases between them. The germline gives CDR1 MDHEN, CDR2 SYDVKM. The CDR3 runs 16 residues. The CDR3 is CASNLIRGGTGNTIYF. In nucleotides, the CDR3 is TGTGCCAGCAACCTAATACGGGGAGGAACTGGAAACACCATATATTTT.

This chain links TRBV29-1 with TRBJ2-7; 10 positions agree with TRBD2. Germline values: CDR1 SQVTM, CDR2 ANQGSEA. This CDR3 is 14 amino acids long. V shed 6 bases and J 4 bases; nucleotides not matched to a gene: 9. The CDR3 spells CSVRTSGINYEQYF. DNA for the CDR3: TGCAGCGTCCGTACTAGCGGGATAAATTACGAGCAGTACTTC.

The V and J genes are TRBV2 and TRBJ2-1; 9 nucleotides line up with TRBD2. The V gene's germline CDR1 is SNHLY and CDR2 FYNNEI. J was trimmed by 5 bases and V by 6 bases; bases with no gene match: 8. CDR3 size: 15 residues. The CDR3 reads CASREHSGGNNEQFF. The CDR3 nucleotides are TGTGCCAGCAGAGAACATAGCGGGGGTAACAATGAGCAGTTCTTC. Looking up the rest from reference TRBV2 and TRBJ2-1 gives the full variable domain: EPEVTQTPSHQVTQMGQEVILRCVPISNHLYFYWYRQILGQKVEFLVSFYNNEISEKSEIFDDQFSVERPDGSNFTLKIRSTKLEDSAMYFCASREHSGGNNEQFFGPGTRLTVL.